This T cell receptor (beta chain) was identified during a study of naive and memory T cell subsets. Findings of the study overall: TCR abundance followed a power law differing between naive and memory subsets. Over 95% of naive TCR sequences appeared only once after error correction, unlike memory subsets.

The beta constant-region primer was an equimolar mix of two oligonucleotides covering TRBC1 and TRBC2. Nested alpha and beta constant-region primers with the SP2 primer drove four PCR rounds on ligated cDNA. TCRdb processed the UMI-ligation and nested PCR reads anew with MiXCR; each CDR3 protein has one entry. The sample shows 130,000 or so distinct CDR3 sequences, 35% to 40% of them seen only once. CD4 T cells were positively selected, then CD8 T cells from the CD4-negative fraction. Comments on this clonotype: What it binds is not known.

The CDR3 length is 15 residues. Germline loops: CDR1 SGHVS, CDR2 FNYEAQ. Trimming shortened V by 1 base and J by 1 base, and 10 bases separated the two germline ends. Sequenced material: central memory CD4+ T cells from blood. V gene TRBV7-6 combines with J gene TRBJ1-1; D may be TRBD1 (5 bases). The TCR sequence derives from a human donor in good health. CDR3 sequence: CASSLVGGTNTEAFF. The DNA of the CDR3 is TGTGCCAGCAGCTTAGTTGGGGGGACGAACACTGAAGCTTTCTTT.